This entry lists 15 T cell receptor beta chains sequenced from one sample in a study of cytomegalovirus exposure and HLA in healthy donors. Amplification used 60 Vbeta primers and 13 Jbeta primers. Generated by immunoSEQ multiplex PCR, the TCRdb table keeps only in-frame clones and is missing some. The repertoire holds approximately 160,000 clones, with 70% to 85% as singletons. The sequenced sample was PBMCs. These receptors all come from a woman aged 25 to 39 in good health and CMV-seropositive.

This sequence joins TRBV13 and TRBJ1-1; 8 positions agree with TRBD1. CDR3 length: 16 residues. Germline CDR1 reads PRHDT; CDR2 reads FYEKMQ (reference sequence). The V and J ends lost 5 bases and 0 bases, in that order; junction bases with no gene match: 8. The CDR3, as DNA: TGTGCCAGCAGCCGGGACAGGTCGTTATTGAACACTGAAGCTTTCTTT. Translating it yields CASSRDRSLLNTEAFF.

J is TRBJ2-1 and V is TRBV4-1; the match to TRBD2 covers 12 bases. The V and J ends lost 1 base and 10 bases, in that order; junction bases with no gene match: 5. The CDR3 sequence is 15 residues long. Germline V CDR1 and CDR2: MGHRA, YSYEKL. This CDR3 reads CASSQGLAGVGEQFF. The CDR3 DNA sequence: TGCGCCAGCAGCCAAGGACTAGCGGGAGTCGGGGAGCAGTTCTTC.

This clone has just a few counts. The rearrangement uses TRBV19 and TRBJ2-6, with 11 bases that match TRBD1. Trimming took 4 bases from V and 2 from J; bases not matched to a gene: 7. This CDR3 comprises 18 residues. CDR1 LNHDA and CDR2 SQIVND come from the germline V gene (reference sequence). CDR3 residues: CASSTGQGAQAGANVLTF. The CDR3 coding sequence is TGTGCCAGTAGTACCGGACAGGGGGCGCAAGCTGGGGCCAACGTCCTGACTTTC.

The rearrangement uses TRBV6-1 and TRBJ1-2; D uncertain. V lost 2 bases and J lost 0, with 7 bases in between. Looked up from germline, CDR1 is MNHNS and CDR2 is SASEGT. The CDR3 consists of 14 residues. The CDR3 nucleotides read TGTGCCAGCAGTGAATCAGGCTCTAACTATGGCTACACCTTC. Translating it yields CASSESGSNYGYTF.

V gene TRBV29-1 combines with J gene TRBJ2-1; 9 positions match TRBD2. With V trimmed by 8 bases and J by 7 bases, 12 bases remained unmatched. The CDR3 contains 14 residues. Germline CDR1 SQVTM, CDR2 ANQGSEA. The DNA for the CDR3 is TGCAGCCACACCCGTGGACTAGCGTGGAATGAGCAGTTCTTC. It yields the protein CSHTRGLAWNEQFF.

The chain is built from TRBV5-5 and TRBJ1-5; D perhaps matches TRBD1 (5 bases). Germline V gene sequence: CDR1 SGHKS, CDR2 YYEKEE (reference sequence). V was pared by 0 bases and J by 7 bases, with 17 bases between. This CDR3 is built from 16 residues. CDR3 bases: TGTGCCAGCAGCTTGGCAGCGACAGCGAATTACCAGCCCCAGCATTTT. Protein product: CASSLAATANYQPQHF.

This chain connects TRBV10-2 to TRBJ1-2; weak D call: TRBD1 (6 bases). Germline-derived CDR1 and CDR2 are WSHSY and SAAADI. The CDR3 is 14 amino acids. V was clipped by 3 bases and J by 8 bases, with 16 bases between them. In nucleotides, the CDR3 is TGCGCCAGCAGTGATGGTGCGGGGGCTGGGGGCTACACCTTC. Its translation is CASSDGAGAGGYTF.

The rearrangement links TRBV20-1 to TRBJ1-2, with unresolved D. This CDR3 is 11 amino acids long. The ends were cut back, 4 bases at V and 14 bases at J, with 17 bases in the middle. The germline gives CDR1 DFQATT, CDR2 SNEGSKA (reference sequence). The CDR3: CSATYSPSGTF. CDR3 bases: TGCAGTGCTACCTACAGCCCGTCGGGGACCTTC.

In nucleotides, the CDR3 is TGTGCCAGCAGTGATCTAATAGGGACTAGCGGTTACAATGAGCAGTTCTTC. Its protein is CASSDLIGTSGYNEQFF. The rearrangement links TRBV6-1 to TRBJ2-1; 11 bases agree with TRBD2. From germline, CDR1 is MNHNS and CDR2 SASEGT. The junction had 8 bases not matched to a gene; V was cut back by 3 bases and J by 4 bases. This CDR3 contains 17 residues.

The chain combines TRBV5-6 with TRBJ2-7; 7 positions agree with TRBD1. After removal of 0 bases from V and 5 bases from J, the junction contained 5 bases not matched to a gene. CDR3 length equals 14 residues. From germline, CDR1 is SGHDT and CDR2 YYEEEE. The CDR3 protein is CASSLGTGSHEQYF. In DNA, the CDR3 is TGTGCCAGCAGCTTGGGGACAGGCAGCCACGAGCAGTACTTC.

The chain joins TRBV19 to TRBJ2-3; TRBD1 agrees at 7 bases. V shed 3 bases and J 1 base; nucleotides not matched to a gene: 4. The CDR3 consists of 15 residues. CDR1 is LNHDA and CDR2 is SQIVND in the germline V gene (reference sequence). In DNA, the CDR3 is TGTGCCAGTAGTATCTCTGGACAGGGCACAGATACGCAGTATTTT. As protein: CASSISGQGTDTQYF.

This clone has a handful of counts. CDR3 nucleotide sequence: TGTGCCAGCAGCTTAGAAGGGGGTCTCTCCAGGCCGACTAACTATGGCTACACCTTC. It translates to CASSLEGGLSRPTNYGYTF. The rearrangement uses TRBV11-3 and TRBJ1-2; weak D call: TRBD1 (6 bases). CDR1 and CDR2 from the germline V gene are SGHNT and YENEEA. CDR3 length: 19 residues. Trimming removed 0 bases from V and 0 bases from J, with 20 bases in between.

The V call is TRBV30, the J call TRBJ2-5; maybe TRBD1 (6 bases). Trimming removed 4 bases from V and 2 bases from J, with 11 bases in between. The CDR3 is 13 amino acids. The germline CDR1 and CDR2 sequences are GTSNPN and SVGIG (reference sequence). The CDR3 region is CAWIRQDQETQYF. CDR3 nucleotides: TGTGCCTGGATCCGACAGGATCAAGAGACCCAGTACTTC.

This clone was detected a few times. This chain uses TRBV9 with TRBJ2-5; D is ambiguous. The J call is in doubt because the DNA end fits TRBJ2-7 better. Per germline, CDR1 SGDLS and CDR2 YYNGEE. This CDR3 is 12 amino acids long. DNA of the CDR3: TGTGCCAGCAGCGCCGACTCCTACGAGCAGTACTTC. This gives the protein CASSADSYEQYF.

The V gene is TRBV18, the J gene TRBJ1-1; 7 bases match TRBD1. Trimming took 3 bases from V and 7 from J; bases not matched to a gene: 8. The length of the CDR3 is 14 residues. Germline loops: CDR1 KGHSH, CDR2 LQKENI. The DNA of the CDR3 is TGTGCCAGCTCACCCTCGACAGGGCGACTTGAAGCTTTCTTT. The encoded protein is CASSPSTGRLEAFF.